This entry features one T cell receptor beta chain sequence. Some clones are missing from TCRdb's copy, which holds only in-frame ones; the method was immunoSEQ multiplex PCR. The table includes 150,000 to 200,000 clones, 80% detected once. The data were taken from a study of blood T cell repertoires in COVID-19. In the study overall: In each case, the material was cDNA or gDNA derived from T cells, B-cell-depleted T cells, or PBMCs.

CDR1 and CDR2 from the germline V gene are SGHRS and YFSETQ. The V segment lost 4 bases and the J segment 7 bases; nucleotides outside the gene matches: 7. This CDR3 spans 14 amino acids. The clonotype originates from a man between 40 and 49 years old who had recovered from COVID-19. V usage is TRBV5-1 and J usage is TRBJ1-1, with TRBD1 matching over 10 bases. The sequenced sample consisted of PBMCs or T cells enriched from blood (not recorded which). Written as DNA, the CDR3 is TGCGCCAGCAGCCAGGACAGGGGGAGAGGTGAAGCTTTCTTT. Translating gives CASSQDRGRGEAFF.